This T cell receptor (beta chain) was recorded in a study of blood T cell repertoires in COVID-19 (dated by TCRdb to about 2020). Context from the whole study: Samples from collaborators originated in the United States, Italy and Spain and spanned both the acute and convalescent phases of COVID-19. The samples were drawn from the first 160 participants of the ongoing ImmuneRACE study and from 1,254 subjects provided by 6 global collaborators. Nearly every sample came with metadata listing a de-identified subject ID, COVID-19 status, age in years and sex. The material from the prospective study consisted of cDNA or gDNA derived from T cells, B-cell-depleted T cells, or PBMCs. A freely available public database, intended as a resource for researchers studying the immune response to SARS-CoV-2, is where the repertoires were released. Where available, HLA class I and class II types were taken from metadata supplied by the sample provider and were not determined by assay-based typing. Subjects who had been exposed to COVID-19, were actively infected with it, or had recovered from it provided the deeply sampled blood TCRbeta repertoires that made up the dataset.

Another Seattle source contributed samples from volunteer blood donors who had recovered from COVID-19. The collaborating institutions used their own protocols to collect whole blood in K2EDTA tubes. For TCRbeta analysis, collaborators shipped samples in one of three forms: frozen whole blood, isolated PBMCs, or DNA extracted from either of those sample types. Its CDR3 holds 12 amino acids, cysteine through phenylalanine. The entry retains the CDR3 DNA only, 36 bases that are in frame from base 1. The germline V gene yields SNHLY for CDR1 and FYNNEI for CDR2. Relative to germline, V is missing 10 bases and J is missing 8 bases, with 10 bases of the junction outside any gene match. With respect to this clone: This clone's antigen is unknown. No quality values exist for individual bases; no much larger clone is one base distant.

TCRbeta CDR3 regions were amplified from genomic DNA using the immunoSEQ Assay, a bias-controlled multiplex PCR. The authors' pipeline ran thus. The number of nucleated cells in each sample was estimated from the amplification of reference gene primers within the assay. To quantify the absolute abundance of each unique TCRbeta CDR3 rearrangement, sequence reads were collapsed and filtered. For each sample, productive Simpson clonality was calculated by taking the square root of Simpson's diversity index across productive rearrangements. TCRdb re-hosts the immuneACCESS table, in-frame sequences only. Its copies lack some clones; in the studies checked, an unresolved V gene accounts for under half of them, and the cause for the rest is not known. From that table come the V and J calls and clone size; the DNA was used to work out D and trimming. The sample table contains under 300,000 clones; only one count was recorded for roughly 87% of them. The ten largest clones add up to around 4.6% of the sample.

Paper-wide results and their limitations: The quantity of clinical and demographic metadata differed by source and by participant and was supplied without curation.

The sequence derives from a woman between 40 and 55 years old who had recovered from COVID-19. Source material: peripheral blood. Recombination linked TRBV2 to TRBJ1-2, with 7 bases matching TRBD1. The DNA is TGTGCCATCTGGGGACAGCTCTCCGGCTACACCTTC. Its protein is CAIWGQLSGYTF.